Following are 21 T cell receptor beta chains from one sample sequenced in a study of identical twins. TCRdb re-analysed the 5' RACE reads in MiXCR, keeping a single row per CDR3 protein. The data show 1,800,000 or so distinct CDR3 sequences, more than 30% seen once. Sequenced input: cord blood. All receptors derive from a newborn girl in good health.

DNA for the CDR3: TGTGCCAGCAGTTTATGGGGAGAGGAGGAGACCCAGTACTTC. It yields the protein CASSLWGEEETQYF. The J gene is TRBJ2-7, the V gene TRBV27; tentative D call: TRBD2 (5 bases). The J call may be faulty, since TRBJ2-5 better matches the DNA end. Germline assignment: CDR1 MNHEY and CDR2 SMNVEV (reference sequence). There are 14 residues in the CDR3.

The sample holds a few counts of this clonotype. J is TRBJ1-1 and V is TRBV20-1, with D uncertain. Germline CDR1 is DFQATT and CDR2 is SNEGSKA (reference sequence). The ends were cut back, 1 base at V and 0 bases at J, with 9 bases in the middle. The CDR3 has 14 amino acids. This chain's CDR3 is CSARGGPMNTEAFF. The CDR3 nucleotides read TGCAGTGCTAGAGGTGGACCGATGAACACTGAAGCTTTCTTT.

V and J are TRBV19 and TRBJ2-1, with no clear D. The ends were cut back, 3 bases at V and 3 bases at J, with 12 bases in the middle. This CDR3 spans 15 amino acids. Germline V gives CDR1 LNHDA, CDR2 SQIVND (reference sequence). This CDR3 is CASSIKFLGYNEQFF. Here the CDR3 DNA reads TGTGCCAGTAGTATTAAGTTTTTGGGCTACAATGAGCAGTTCTTC. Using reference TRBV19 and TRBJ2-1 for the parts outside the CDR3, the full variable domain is DGGITQSPKYLFRKEGQNVTLSCEQNLNHDAMYWYRQDPGQGLRLIYYSQIVNDFQKGDIAEGYSVSREKKESFPLTVTSAQKNPTAFYLCASSIKFLGYNEQFFGPGTRLTVL.

DNA for the CDR3: TGTGCCAGCAGTGGTAGCGGGAAGGGCAATGAGCAGTTCTTC. The encoded protein is CASSGSGKGNEQFF. This chain connects TRBV6-5 to TRBJ2-1, with 8 positions matching TRBD2. Germline CDR1 MNHEY, CDR2 SVGAGI. V gave up 5 bases and J gave up 6 bases; unmatched junction bases: 6. The CDR3 length is 14 residues.

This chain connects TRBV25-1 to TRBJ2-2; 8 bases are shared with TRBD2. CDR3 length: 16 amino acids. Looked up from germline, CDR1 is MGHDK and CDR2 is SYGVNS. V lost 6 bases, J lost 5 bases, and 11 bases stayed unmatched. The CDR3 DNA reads TGTGCCAGCAGCCTTGAGAGCGGGAGAGAAACCGGGGAGCTGTTTTTT. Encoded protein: CASSLESGRETGELFF. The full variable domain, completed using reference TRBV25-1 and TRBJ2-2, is EADIYQTPRYLVIGTGKKITLECSQTMGHDKMYWYQQDPGMELHLIHYSYGVNSTEKGDLSSESTVSRIRTEHFPLTLESARPSHTSQYLCASSLESGRETGELFFGEGSRLTVL.

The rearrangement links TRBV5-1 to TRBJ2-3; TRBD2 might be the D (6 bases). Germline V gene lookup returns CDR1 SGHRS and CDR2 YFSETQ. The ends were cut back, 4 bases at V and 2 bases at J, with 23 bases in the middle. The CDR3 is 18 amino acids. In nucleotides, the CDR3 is TGCGCCAGCAGCCAAGATGGCGGGGTACTTAAGACCACAGATACGCAGTATTTT. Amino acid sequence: CASSQDGGVLKTTDTQYF.

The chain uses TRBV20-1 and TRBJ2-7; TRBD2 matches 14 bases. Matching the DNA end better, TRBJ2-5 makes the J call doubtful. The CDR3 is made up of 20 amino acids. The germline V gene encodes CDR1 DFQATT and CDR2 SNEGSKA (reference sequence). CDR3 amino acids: CSAREGQPGLAGAIYETQYF. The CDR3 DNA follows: TGCAGTGCTAGGGAGGGACAGCCGGGACTAGCGGGAGCTATCTACGAGACCCAGTACTTC.

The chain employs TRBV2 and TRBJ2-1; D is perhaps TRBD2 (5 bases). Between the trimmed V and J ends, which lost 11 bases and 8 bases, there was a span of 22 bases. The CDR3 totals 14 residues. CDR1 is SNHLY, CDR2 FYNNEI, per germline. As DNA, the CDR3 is TGTGCCCCCCGGGATTGGAATTGGGTAGATGAGCAGTTCTTC. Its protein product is CAPRDWNWVDEQFF.

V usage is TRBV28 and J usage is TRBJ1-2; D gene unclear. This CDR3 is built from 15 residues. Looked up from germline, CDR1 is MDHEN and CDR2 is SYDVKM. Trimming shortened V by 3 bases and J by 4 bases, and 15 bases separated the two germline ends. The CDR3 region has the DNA TGTGCCAGCAGTTTGCCAGCCAGCTTAACCTATGGCTACACCTTC. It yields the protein CASSLPASLTYGYTF.

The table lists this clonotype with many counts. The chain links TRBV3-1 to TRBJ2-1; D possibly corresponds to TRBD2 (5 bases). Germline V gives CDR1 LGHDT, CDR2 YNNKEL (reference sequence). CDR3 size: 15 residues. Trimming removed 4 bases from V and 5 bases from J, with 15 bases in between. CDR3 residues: CASSPPSGRDNEQFF. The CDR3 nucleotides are TGTGCCAGCAGCCCCCCTAGTGGGAGAGACAATGAGCAGTTCTTC.

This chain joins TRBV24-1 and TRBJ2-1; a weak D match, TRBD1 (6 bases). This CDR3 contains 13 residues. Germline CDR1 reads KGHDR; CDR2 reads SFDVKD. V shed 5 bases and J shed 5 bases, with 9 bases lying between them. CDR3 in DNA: TGTGCCACCAGTGGACAGGTACACAATGAGCAGTTCTTC. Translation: CATSGQVHNEQFF.

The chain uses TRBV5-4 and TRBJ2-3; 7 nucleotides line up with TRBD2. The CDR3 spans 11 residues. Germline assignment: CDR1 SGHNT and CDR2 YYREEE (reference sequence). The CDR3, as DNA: TGTGCGAGCGGGAATCCAGATACGCAGTATTTT. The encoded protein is CASGNPDTQYF.

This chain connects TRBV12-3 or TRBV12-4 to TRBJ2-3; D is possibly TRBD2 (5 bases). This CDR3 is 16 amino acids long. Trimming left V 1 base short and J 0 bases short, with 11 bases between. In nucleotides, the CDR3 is TGTGCCAGCAGTTTAGGGGAGAGGGCTAGCACAGATACGCAGTATTTT. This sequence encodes CASSLGERASTDTQYF.

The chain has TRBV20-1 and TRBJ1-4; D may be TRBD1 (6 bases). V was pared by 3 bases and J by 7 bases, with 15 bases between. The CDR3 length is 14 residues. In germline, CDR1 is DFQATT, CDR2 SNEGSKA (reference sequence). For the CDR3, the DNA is TGCAGTGCTAGTGGCAGGGGTGGTGGTGAAAAACTGTTTTTT. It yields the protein CSASGRGGGEKLFF.

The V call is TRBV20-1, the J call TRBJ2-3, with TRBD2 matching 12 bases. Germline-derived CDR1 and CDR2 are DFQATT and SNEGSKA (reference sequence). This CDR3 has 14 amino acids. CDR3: CRFGLAGSTDTQYF. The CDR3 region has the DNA TGCAGGTTTGGACTAGCGGGGAGCACAGATACGCAGTATTTT.

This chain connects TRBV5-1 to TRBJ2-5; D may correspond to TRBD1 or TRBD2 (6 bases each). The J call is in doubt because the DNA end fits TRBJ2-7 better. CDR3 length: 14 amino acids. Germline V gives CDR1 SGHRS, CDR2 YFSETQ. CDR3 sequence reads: CASSLEQGRREQYF. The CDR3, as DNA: TGCGCCAGCAGCTTGGAGCAGGGGAGGCGCGAGCAGTACTTC.

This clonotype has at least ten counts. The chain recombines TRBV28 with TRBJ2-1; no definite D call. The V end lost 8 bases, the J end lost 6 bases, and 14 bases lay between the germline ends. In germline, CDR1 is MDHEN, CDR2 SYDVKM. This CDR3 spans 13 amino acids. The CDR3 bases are TGTGCCAGCGCCGTCCTGAGCCCCAATGAGCAGTTCTTC. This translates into CASAVLSPNEQFF.

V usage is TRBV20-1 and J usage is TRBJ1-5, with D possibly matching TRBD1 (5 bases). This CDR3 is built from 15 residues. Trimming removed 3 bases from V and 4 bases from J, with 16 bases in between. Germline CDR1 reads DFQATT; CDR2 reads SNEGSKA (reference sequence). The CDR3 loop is CSARGLRARNQPQHF. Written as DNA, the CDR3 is TGCAGTGCTAGGGGCCTCAGGGCCCGTAATCAGCCCCAGCATTTT.

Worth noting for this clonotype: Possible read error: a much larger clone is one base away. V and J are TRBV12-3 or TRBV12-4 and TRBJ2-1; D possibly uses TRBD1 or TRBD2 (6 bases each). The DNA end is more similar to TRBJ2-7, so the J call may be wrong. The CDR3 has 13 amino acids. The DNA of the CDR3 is TGTGCCAGCAGTTTCGGGGGCTACAATGAGCAGTACTTC. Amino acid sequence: CASSFGGYNEQYF.

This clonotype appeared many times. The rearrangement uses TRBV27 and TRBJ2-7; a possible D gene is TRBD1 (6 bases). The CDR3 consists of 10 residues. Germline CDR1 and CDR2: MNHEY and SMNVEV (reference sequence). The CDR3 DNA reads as TGTGCAGGGGGTTGCTCCGAGCAGTACTTC. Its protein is CAGGCSEQYF.

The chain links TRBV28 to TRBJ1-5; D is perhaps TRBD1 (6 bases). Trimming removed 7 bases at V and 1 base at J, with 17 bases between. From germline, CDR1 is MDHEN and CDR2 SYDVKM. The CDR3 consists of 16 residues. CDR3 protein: CASKTGTHGSNQPQHF. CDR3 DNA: TGTGCCAGCAAAACCGGGACACACGGGAGCAATCAGCCCCAGCATTTT.